The clone carrying this T cell receptor beta chain has at least ten counts. The V gene end was trimmed by 4 bases and the J gene end by 5 bases; junction bases not matched to a gene: 0. CDR3 length equals 12 residues. CDR1 and CDR2 (germline): SNHLY, FYNNEI. Profiling of TCR beta VDJ combinations and CDR3 sequences used genomic DNA as template. TCRdb reprocessed the reads with MiXCR, giving one entry per CDR3 protein. Of around 430,000 distinct CDR3 sequences detected, about a third appear once; the ten largest clones hold less than 0.85%. The sample is drawn from a study of CD8+CD57+ T cells in acquired aplastic anemia. Looking at the study overall: The DNA of sorted CD4+ and CD8+ cells averaged around 3.2 ug.

Sequenced patients had shown CD8+CD57+ cell expansion by flow cytometry. The sample was sorted CD4+, CD8+, or CD8+CD57+ T cells (not recorded which) from PBMCs. This TCR derives from a human donor with aplastic anemia. The chain has TRBV2 and TRBJ2-5, with 8 bases aligning to TRBD2. The CDR3 is CASSAGGETQYF. The CDR3 nucleotides are TGTGCCAGCAGTGCGGGAGGGGAGACCCAGTACTTC.